The sequence of this T cell receptor beta chain was determined in a study of T cells in Graves' hyperthyroidism and ophthalmopathy. Study-level information: Peripheral blood was secured at the point of initial diagnosis, before any treatment. Study-level findings and limits: Blood also contained most expanded thyroid clonotypes above 0.001.

It was RNA transcripts that yielded the amplified TCR beta CDR3 regions. When the TCR CDR3 underwent first-round RT-PCR, the HTBI primer set was used. From the multiplex PCR reads, TCRdb called clonotypes with MiXCR, one entry per CDR3 protein. The profile shows 370,000 or so distinct CDR3 sequences, approximately 13% of them singletons. Comments on this clonotype: Antigen: not known.

CDR3 length: 14 residues. Trimming cost V 0 bases and J 10 bases, with 13 bases left between them. Germline V gene lookup returns CDR1 MNHEY and CDR2 SMNVEV (reference sequence). The study enrolled patients aged 18 to 65 with newly diagnosed hyperthyroidism of under 2 months' duration. This chain joins TRBV27 and TRBJ2-1, with D perhaps TRBD2 (6 bases). Sequenced sample: blood. This TCR came from a man aged 25 to 40 with Graves' hyperthyroidism that later progressed to Graves' ophthalmopathy. CDR3 loop: CASSLSSGSPEQFF. CDR3 in DNA: TGTGCCAGCAGTTTATCGAGCGGGTCCCCAGAGCAGTTCTTC.